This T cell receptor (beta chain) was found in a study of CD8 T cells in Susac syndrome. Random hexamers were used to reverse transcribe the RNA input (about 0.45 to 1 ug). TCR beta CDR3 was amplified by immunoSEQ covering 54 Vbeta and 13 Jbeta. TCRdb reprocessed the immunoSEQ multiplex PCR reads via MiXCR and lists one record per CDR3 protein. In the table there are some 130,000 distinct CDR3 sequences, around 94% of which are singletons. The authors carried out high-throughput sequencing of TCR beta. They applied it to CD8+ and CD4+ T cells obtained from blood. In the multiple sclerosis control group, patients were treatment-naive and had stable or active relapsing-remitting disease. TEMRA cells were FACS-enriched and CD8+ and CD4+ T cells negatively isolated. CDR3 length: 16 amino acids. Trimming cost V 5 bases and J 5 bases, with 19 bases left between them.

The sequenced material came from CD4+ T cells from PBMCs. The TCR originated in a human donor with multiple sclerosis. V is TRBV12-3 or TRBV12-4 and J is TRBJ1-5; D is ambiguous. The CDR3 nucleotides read TGTGCCAGCAGTGTAGGACTCCTCTTGGATGATCAGCCCCAGCATTTT. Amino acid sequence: CASSVGLLLDDQPQHF.